This T cell receptor beta chain appears in the sequencing data of a study of blood T cell repertoires in COVID-19. Sequencing used immunoSEQ multiplex PCR; TCRdb keeps in-frame clones, though not all of them. The table includes about 120,000 clones, 85% detected once. Per the germline V gene, CDR1 is WNHNN and CDR2 is SYGVQD (reference sequence). The V gene end was trimmed by 0 bases and the J gene end by 6 bases; junction bases not matched to a gene: 7. The CDR3 covers 16 residues. The TCR originated in an elderly man with active or convalescent COVID-19. The rearrangement uses TRBV10-1 and TRBJ2-1, with 8 nucleotides matching TRBD2. The specimen was peripheral blood. The DNA of the CDR3 is TGCGCCAGCAGTGAGTCGGATCGTACTAGCGGCAATGAGCAGTTCTTC. Translating it yields CASSESDRTSGNEQFF.